This TCR beta chain was sequenced during a study of CD8 T cells in ankylosing spondylitis. Study-level points and caveats: Ankylosing spondylitis blood seemed to carry a telltale TCR beta motif made of under 10 highly homologous variants. Matched ankylosing spondylitis synovial fluid reportedly showed significant enrichment of disease-linked clones.

Each TCR beta library was made by quantitative 5'-RACE that incorporated molecular barcodes. TCRdb passed the 5' RACE reads through MiXCR, listing each CDR3 protein once. The sample comprises fewer than 500,000 distinct CDR3 sequences, roughly 26% of which are singletons, and under 0.9% rests with the top ten. In regard to this clonotype: Antigen specificity is unknown.

Looked up from germline, CDR1 is SGHTA and CDR2 is FQGNSA. The CDR3 covers 16 residues. The ends lost 5 bases at V and 2 bases at J; junction bases unmatched: 6. The chain recombines TRBV7-2 with TRBJ2-3; the match to TRBD2 covers 11 bases. The sequenced sample consisted of blood, either unsorted or a sorted T cell fraction (not recorded which). This receptor was obtained from a male donor with ankylosing spondylitis. This CDR3 is CASSRGLAVPTDTQYF. CDR3 in DNA: TGTGCCAGCAGCAGGGGACTAGCGGTTCCCACAGATACGCAGTATTTT.